This is a list of T cell receptor beta chains from one sample in a study of shared clonotypes between healthy human individuals. Assay used: immunoSEQ multiplex PCR; TCRdb lists only in-frame clones, some missing. The sample has 2 million to 2.5 million clones, approximately 94% seen once. Sequences were obtained from naive CD4+ T cells sorted from blood. These receptors came from a man between 18 and 35 years old in good health. Both conserved end residues are part of each CDR3. D genes are given only for firm matches. The size of a clone is reported for some rows only, either as once, few or many, or as a class for expanded clones.

clone_size d_call j_call v_call cdr3_aa cdr3_nt
- - TRBJ1-5 TRBV6-1 CASSLGGSNQPQHF TGTGCCAGCTCTTTGGGGGGTAGCAATCAGCCCCAGCATTTT
- - TRBJ2-3 TRBV18 CASSPPQNTDTQYF TGTGCCAGCTCACCACCACAGAACACAGATACGCAGTATTTT
- - TRBJ1-2 TRBV2 CASTLDRRENGYTF TGTGCCAGCACCCTAGACCGGAGAGAGAATGGCTACACCTTC
- - TRBJ2-7 TRBV5-1 CASSLDASPGREQYF TGCGCCAGCAGCTTGGACGCCTCACCTGGTCGCGAGCAGTACTTC
- TRBD2 TRBJ2-3 TRBV28 CASSSSGTVSTDTQYF TGTGCCAGCAGTTCTAGCGGGACAGTGAGCACAGATACGCAGTATTTT
- - TRBJ2-7 TRBV7-2 CASSPDSGEWSEQYF TGTGCCAGCAGCCCGGACTCAGGGGAGTGGAGCGAGCAGTACTTC
- TRBD2 TRBJ2-5 TRBV4-3 CASSQDPGVAGETQYF TGCGCCAGCAGCCAAGATCCGGGAGTAGCGGGAGAGACCCAGTACTTC
- - TRBJ2-1 TRBV29-1 CSVEGGSLSYNEQFF TGCAGCGTTGAGGGGGGTTCCTTATCCTACAATGAGCAGTTCTTC
- - TRBJ2-3 TRBV5-1 CASSSVQGTTDTQYF TGCGCCAGCAGCTCGGTCCAAGGGACCACAGATACGCAGTATTTT
- - TRBJ2-3 TRBV5-6 CASSLTNTLDTQYF TGTGCCAGCAGCTTGACCAACACACTGGATACGCAGTATTTT
- - TRBJ2-1 TRBV9 CASSVGVDPGEQFF TGTGCCAGCAGCGTAGGGGTAGACCCGGGGGAGCAGTTCTTC
- TRBD2 TRBJ2-1 TRBV11-3 CASSLASSGGNEQFF TGTGCCAGCAGCTTAGCGTCTAGCGGGGGCAATGAGCAGTTCTTC
- TRBD2 TRBJ2-1 TRBV5-4 CASSSGLAQNEQFF TGTGCCAGCAGCTCGGGACTAGCGCAGAATGAGCAGTTCTTC
- TRBD1 TRBJ1-5 TRBV30 CAWSVTGDGPQHF TGTGCCTGGAGTGTAACAGGGGATGGGCCCCAGCATTTT
- - TRBJ1-1 TRBV28 CASSLGGGQSTEAFF TGTGCCAGCAGTTTAGGAGGAGGACAGAGCACTGAAGCTTTCTTT
once - TRBJ2-7 TRBV5-4 CASSLGGAPYEQYF TGTGCCAGCAGCTTGGGGGGGGCACCCTACGAGCAGTACTTC
- - TRBJ2-1 TRBV30 CAWSRQVYNEQFF TGTGCCTGGAGTAGGCAGGTTTACAATGAGCAGTTCTTC
- - TRBJ1-2 TRBV2 CASSEGGSYGYTF TGTGCCAGCAGTGAGGGGGGTAGCTATGGCTACACCTTC
- - TRBJ2-1 TRBV18 CASSPDRVYNEQFF TGTGCCAGCTCACCTGACAGAGTCTACAATGAGCAGTTCTTC
- TRBD2 TRBJ2-1 TRBV6-5 CASSPMGRGGNEQFF TGTGCCAGCAGCCCAATGGGGCGGGGGGGCAATGAGCAGTTCTTC
- TRBD1 TRBJ1-5 TRBV19 CASSPFQGANQPQHF TGTGCCAGTAGTCCCTTCCAGGGGGCCAATCAGCCCCAGCATTTT
- TRBD2 TRBJ2-1 TRBV19 CASSMTSGNEQFF TGTGCCAGTAGTATGACTAGCGGCAATGAGCAGTTCTTC
- - TRBJ2-5 TRBV19 CASSINQVVETQYF TGTGCCAGTAGTATTAACCAGGTAGTCGAGACCCAGTACTTC
- TRBD1 TRBJ2-2 TRBV18 CASSPGTGHTGELFF TGTGCCAGCTCACCTGGGACAGGCCACACCGGGGAGCTGTTTTTT
once - TRBJ2-7 TRBV30 CAWGRLGTGYRF TGTGCCTGGGGGCGGCTGGGTACTGGGTACCGCTTC
- - TRBJ2-2 TRBV4-1 CASSKAGTHTGELFF TGCGCCAGCAGCAAGGCCGGGACCCACACCGGGGAGCTGTTTTTT
once - TRBJ2-7 TRBV7-6 CASSLGQAPYEQYF TGTGCCAGCAGCTTAGGTCAGGCCCCCTACGAGCAGTACTTC
- - TRBJ1-6 TRBV11-1 CASSFSTGNSPLHF TGTGCCAGCAGCTTTAGTACGGGCAATTCACCCCTCCACTTT
- TRBD2 TRBJ2-5 TRBV11-2 CASSFLAGPEETQYF TGTGCCAGCAGCTTCTTAGCGGGGCCCGAAGAGACCCAGTACTTC
once - TRBJ1-6 TRBV5-1 CASSSDGVYNSPLHF TGCGCCAGCAGCTCCGATGGGGTATATAATTCACCCCTCCACTTT
once - TRBJ1-3 TRBV18 CASSPPGLPGGNTIYF TGTGCCAGCTCACCACCCGGTTTGCCGGGGGGAAACACCATATATTTT
- - TRBJ2-2 TRBV30 CAWSVAGELFF TGTGCCTGGAGTGTCGCCGGGGAGCTGTTTTTT
- TRBD2 TRBJ2-5 TRBV7-9 CASSLGTSQETQYF TGTGCCAGCAGCTTAGGGACTAGCCAGGAGACCCAGTACTTC
- TRBD2 TRBJ2-1 TRBV29-1 CSVERLAGGANEQFF TGCAGCGTTGAAAGGCTAGCGGGAGGGGCCAATGAGCAGTTCTTC
- - TRBJ2-2 TRBV2 CASSTLGPRNTGELFF TGTGCCAGCAGCACGTTGGGACCCAGAAACACCGGGGAGCTGTTTTTT
- TRBD1 TRBJ2-3 TRBV18 CASSLNRGRTDTQYF TGTGCCAGCTCACTAAACAGGGGGCGCACAGATACGCAGTATTTT
- - TRBJ2-5 TRBV19 CASSIQGQETQYF TGTGCCAGTAGTATTCAGGGTCAAGAGACCCAGTACTTC
once - TRBJ1-2 TRBV5-4 CASSFPSTYGYTF TGTGCCAGCAGCTTCCCCAGCACCTATGGCTACACCTTC
- - TRBJ1-1 TRBV11-3 CASINGGETSRPAMSEAFF TGTGCCAGCATAAACGGCGGGGAGACTTCCCGTCCAGCGATGTCTGAAGCTTTCTTT
- - TRBJ2-5 TRBV2 CASSERTIQETQYF TGTGCCAGCAGCGAAAGGACAATCCAAGAGACCCAGTACTTC
- - TRBJ2-3 TRBV19 CASSRVRLADTQYF TGTGCCAGTAGTAGGGTCAGGTTGGCAGATACGCAGTATTTT
- - TRBJ2-1 TRBV5-1 CASSPPPGAWNEQFF TGCGCCAGCAGCCCACCGCCAGGGGCGTGGAATGAGCAGTTCTTC
- TRBD1 TRBJ2-3 TRBV5-1 CASSSETGGTDTQYF TGCGCCAGCAGCTCTGAGACAGGGGGCACAGATACGCAGTATTTT